These 20 T cell receptor beta chains share one sample of origin, sequenced in a study of control samples from healthy donors and cancer patients. This table comes from immunoSEQ multiplex PCR, and its TCRdb copy is limited to in-frame clones, with some not included. The sample holds under 200,000 clones; roughly 89% are singletons and the top ten take approximately 1.5%. The sequenced sample consisted of blood. The source is a woman aged 30 to 39 in good health.

In regard to this clone: Other nucleotide sequences from this sample produce the same CDR3. The chain joins TRBV6-5 to TRBJ1-1; 8 nucleotides align to TRBD1. V trimming: 2 bases; J trimming: 0 bases; junction bases outside the gene matches: 2. Per the germline V gene, CDR1 is MNHEY and CDR2 is SVGAGI. The CDR3 is 15 residues long. CDR3 amino acids: CASSYGDRMNTEAFF. CDR3 in DNA: TGTGCCAGCAGTTACGGGGACAGGATGAACACTGAAGCTTTCTTT.

The count of this clone is one. This specimen includes other DNA sequences encoding the same CDR3. The chain uses TRBV6-5 and TRBJ2-7, with 7 bases that match TRBD1. This CDR3 is built from 14 residues. The germline V gene encodes CDR1 MNHEY and CDR2 SVGAGI. The V segment lost 7 bases and the J segment 0 bases; nucleotides outside the gene matches: 6. In DNA form, the CDR3 reads TGTGCCAGCACCCTGACAGGGAGCTCCTACGAGCAGTACTTC. Its translation: CASTLTGSSYEQYF.

The sample holds one count of this clone. The DNA of the CDR3 is TGCGCCAGCAGCAGGACAGGGGGCCTTAATGAAAAACTGTTTTTT. Its translation: CASSRTGGLNEKLFF. The genes are TRBV5-1 and TRBJ1-4, with 11 bases matching TRBD1. J was trimmed by 4 bases and V by 4 bases; bases with no gene match: 3. The germline V gene encodes CDR1 SGHRS and CDR2 YFSETQ. CDR3 length: 15 residues.

The sample holds one count of this clone. This chain links TRBV6-5 with TRBJ1-1; TRBD1 aligns across 9 bases. The trim removed 9 bases at V and 3 bases at J, leaving 5 bases unmatched. The CDR3 covers 13 residues. CDR1 is MNHEY and CDR2 is SVGAGI in the germline V gene. The CDR3 sequence: CASITGGYTEAFF. CDR3 coding DNA: TGTGCCAGTATAACAGGGGGCTACACTGAAGCTTTCTTT.

The J gene is TRBJ2-1, the V gene TRBV6-2 or TRBV6-3; TRBD2 agrees at 16 bases. The V segment lost 1 base and the J segment 0 bases; nucleotides outside the gene matches: 3. Per germline, CDR1 MNHEY and CDR2 SVGEGT. The CDR3 spans 19 residues. CDR3 amino acids: CASSYWGLAGGSSYNEQFF. The CDR3 region has the DNA TGTGCCAGCAGTTACTGGGGACTAGCGGGGGGGAGCTCCTACAATGAGCAGTTCTTC.

The J gene is TRBJ2-7, the V gene TRBV21-1. TRBV21-1 is classified as a pseudogene. This CDR3 has 13 residues. The DNA for the CDR3 is TGTGCCAGCAGCAAAGCGCTCTCCTACGAGCAGTACTTC. It encodes CASSKALSYEQYF.

DNA for the CDR3: TGTGCCAGCAGCCAAGATCTGATAGAAGAGACCCAGTACTTC. Protein: CASSQDLIEETQYF. The chain uses TRBV3-1 (or the pseudogene TRBV3-2) and TRBJ2-5, with no clear D. Germline values: CDR1 LGHDT, CDR2 YNNKEL (reference sequence). The CDR3 extends over 14 amino acids. Trimming took off 0 bases at V and 3 bases at J, with 8 bases between the two ends.

The genes are TRBV5-6 and TRBJ2-5, with 9 bases identical to TRBD1. This CDR3 contains 14 residues. Germline lookup yields CDR1 SGHDT and CDR2 YYEEEE. Trimming cost V 3 bases and J 3 bases; bases outside gene matches: 3. In DNA form, the CDR3 reads TGTGCCAGCAGCTGGACAGGGGATAAAGAGACCCAGTACTTC. This encodes CASSWTGDKETQYF. Complete variable domain (other parts from reference TRBV5-6 and TRBJ2-5): DAGVTQSPTHLIKTRGQQVTLRCSPKSGHDTVSWYQQALGQGPQFIFQYYEEEERQRGNFPDRFSGHQFPNYSSELNVNALLLGDSALYLCASSWTGDKETQYFGPGTRLLVL.

J is TRBJ1-1 and V is TRBV29-1; 11 nucleotides align to TRBD1. J gave up 4 bases and V 4 bases, and 5 bases lay outside the gene matches. The CDR3 has 14 residues. CDR1 and CDR2 from the germline V gene are SQVTM and ANQGSEA. CDR3 DNA sequence: TGCAGCGTTGGTATGGGACAGGGGGGCACTGAAGCTTTCTTT. Translated, it gives CSVGMGQGGTEAFF.

This clone has a single count. CDR3 DNA sequence: TGTGCCAGCTCACCGGACGATATCTATGGCTACACCTTC. It yields the protein CASSPDDIYGYTF. V is TRBV18 and J is TRBJ1-2, with D unclear. The CDR3 runs 13 residues. Germline loops: CDR1 KGHSH, CDR2 LQKENI. V was cut by 3 bases and J by 4 bases, with 9 bases left in between.

V and J are TRBV4-1 and TRBJ2-1; weak D call: TRBD2 (5 bases). V lost 0 bases and J lost 8, with 8 bases in between. The CDR3 extends over 13 amino acids. Germline lookup yields CDR1 MGHRA and CDR2 YSYEKL. The DNA for the CDR3 is TGCGCCAGCAGCCAAGATGGAGGTTATGAGCAGTTCTTC. Residues: CASSQDGGYEQFF.

V gene TRBV4-1 combines with J gene TRBJ1-2, with D possibly being TRBD1 (5 bases). The V gene lost 1 base and the J gene lost 2 bases, with 11 bases spanning the gap. In germline, CDR1 is MGHRA, CDR2 YSYEKL. CDR3 size: 15 residues. As DNA, the CDR3 is TGCGCCAGCAGCCAAGTCCTCAGGGCGAACTATGGCTACACCTTC. Translating it yields CASSQVLRANYGYTF.

V usage is TRBV30 and J usage is TRBJ1-5; D perhaps matches TRBD1 (6 bases). V shed 7 bases and J shed 3 bases, with 10 bases lying between them. Germline lookup yields CDR1 GTSNPN and CDR2 SVGIG (reference sequence). The CDR3 loop spans 12 amino acids. The CDR3 spells CAYGQLNQPQHF. CDR3 bases: TGTGCCTATGGACAGCTCAATCAGCCCCAGCATTTT.

This chain joins TRBV5-6 and TRBJ1-6; tentatively, D is TRBD1 (6 bases). The CDR3 loop spans 14 amino acids. With 0 bases removed from V and 8 bases from J, the gap between germline ends came to 9 bases. Germline V gives CDR1 SGHDT, CDR2 YYEEEE. CDR3 in amino acids: CASSLASGDSPLHF. The CDR3 region has the DNA TGTGCCAGCAGCTTGGCTTCAGGGGATTCACCCCTCCACTTT. Full variable domain (rest looked up from reference TRBV5-6 and TRBJ1-6): DAGVTQSPTHLIKTRGQQVTLRCSPKSGHDTVSWYQQALGQGPQFIFQYYEEEERQRGNFPDRFSGHQFPNYSSELNVNALLLGDSALYLCASSLASGDSPLHFGNGTRLTVT.

The chain carries TRBV11-2 and TRBJ1-2, with no clear D. V lost 1 base, J lost 7 bases, and 7 bases lay in between. Germline CDR1 reads SGHAT; CDR2 reads FQNNGV. This CDR3 has 12 residues. The CDR3 DNA reads as TGTGCCAGCAGCTTAGGAGGGTTTGGCTACACCTTC. Residues: CASSLGGFGYTF. The variable domain in full, completed from reference TRBV11-2 and TRBJ1-2, reads EAGVAQSPRYKIIEKRQSVAFWCNPISGHATLYWYQQILGQGPKLLIQFQNNGVVDDSQLPKDRFSAERLKGVDSTLKIQPAKLEDSAVYLCASSLGGFGYTFGSGTRLTVV.

The rearrangement links TRBV28 to TRBJ1-6; 9 nucleotides agree with TRBD1. The germline gives CDR1 MDHEN, CDR2 SYDVKM. Trimming took 4 bases from V and 10 from J; bases not matched to a gene: 5. CDR3 length: 14 amino acids. CDR3 bases: TGTGCCAGCAGTTGGGGACAGGGATTCTCACCCCTCCACTTT. Translation gives CASSWGQGFSPLHF.

V usage is TRBV25-1 and J usage is TRBJ1-3; D is uncertain. V was shortened by 5 bases and J by 0 bases, with 5 bases between the two germline ends. Germline V gene data show CDR1 as MGHDK and CDR2 as SYGVNS. The CDR3 runs 13 residues. CDR3 residues: CASSYSSGNTIYF. The CDR3 bases are TGTGCCAGCAGTTATAGCTCTGGAAACACCATATATTTT.

The gene calls are TRBV19 and TRBJ1-4; the D gene is possibly TRBD1 (6 bases). Trimming removed 3 bases at V and 4 bases at J, with 9 bases between. CDR1 and CDR2 (germline): LNHDA, SQIVND (reference sequence). This CDR3 spans 14 amino acids. The CDR3 sequence: CASSIWGHNEKLFF. CDR3 DNA sequence: TGTGCCAGTAGTATTTGGGGACATAATGAAAAACTGTTTTTT.

Turning to this clone: The junction departs from the called germline gene at one end, perhaps through a read error. V and J are TRBV18 and TRBJ1-2; the match to TRBD1 covers 7 bases. The germline gives CDR1 KGHSH, CDR2 LQKENI. The CDR3 sequence is 14 residues long. The CDR3 here is CASSPGTANYGYIF. DNA of the CDR3: TGTGCCAGCTCACCCGGGACAGCCAACTATGGCTACATCTTC.

The chain is built from TRBV7-2 and TRBJ2-7; 7 bases match TRBD2. CDR1 is SGHTA and CDR2 is FQGNSA in the germline V gene. J lost 4 bases, V lost 3 bases, and 3 bases had no gene match. The CDR3 consists of 13 residues. The DNA of the CDR3 is TGTGCCAGCAGCTTCGGACTAGAATACGAGCAGTACTTC. This gives the protein CASSFGLEYEQYF.